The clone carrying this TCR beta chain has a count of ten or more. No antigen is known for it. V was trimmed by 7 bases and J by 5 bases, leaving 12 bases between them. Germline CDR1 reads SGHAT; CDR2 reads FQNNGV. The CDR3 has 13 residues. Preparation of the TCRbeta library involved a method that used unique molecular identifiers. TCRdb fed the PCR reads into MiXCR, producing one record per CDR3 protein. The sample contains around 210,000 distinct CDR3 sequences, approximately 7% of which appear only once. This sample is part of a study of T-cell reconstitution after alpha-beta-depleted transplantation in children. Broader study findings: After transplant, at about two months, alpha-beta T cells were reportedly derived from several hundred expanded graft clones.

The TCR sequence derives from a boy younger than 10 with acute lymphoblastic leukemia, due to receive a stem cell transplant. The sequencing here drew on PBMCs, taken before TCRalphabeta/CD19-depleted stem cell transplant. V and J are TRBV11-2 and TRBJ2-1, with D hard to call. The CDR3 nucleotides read TGTGCCAGCACCATCGGCGGAAACAATGAGCAGTTCTTC. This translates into CASTIGGNNEQFF.